This T cell receptor beta chain was recovered during a study of T-cell reconstitution after alpha-beta-depleted transplantation in children. Study outcomes and limitations: Among T cells one year after transplant, newly produced cells accounted for most counts and diversity. It was reported that alpha-beta T cells came from several hundred expanded graft clones (about two months after transplant). At day 60, the high TCRbeta diversity found in some patients originated from recipient T cells and thymic progenitors that had survived.

Germline CDR1 reads SQVTM; CDR2 reads ANQGSEA. The junction had 14 bases not matched to a gene; V was cut back by 5 bases and J by 2 bases. The CDR3 contains 16 residues. Of note for this clonotype: Its specificity is not known.

Unique molecular identifiers were incorporated into the prepared TCRbeta library. TCRdb called the PCR reads again in MiXCR, with one record for every CDR3 protein. Of about 580,000 distinct CDR3 sequences listed, around 23% are singletons. The chain carries TRBV29-1 and TRBJ1-2; 7 bases align to TRBD1. This sequence was found in a boy younger than two who had a stem cell transplant for acute myeloid leukemia, so the T cells may come from the graft donor. This specimen consisted of PBMCs, mostly from graft donor cells, obtained 360 days after TCRalphabeta/CD19-depleted stem cell transplant. The DNA of the CDR3 is TGCAGCGTTCTCAATCTACAGGGGCTTTTAAACTATGGCTACACCTTC. It yields the protein CSVLNLQGLLNYGYTF.